This is a list of T cell receptor beta chains from one sample in a study of blood T cell repertoires in COVID-19. Clones were sequenced by immunoSEQ multiplex PCR, and TCRdb holds only the in-frame ones, with some missing. The sample holds over 85,000 clones, less than 85% seen once. Sequencing was done on a sample of peripheral blood. The receptors stem from a man older than 75 with acute or convalescent COVID-19. Both conserved end residues are part of each CDR3. Fields, in order: clone size, J gene, D gene, V gene, CDR3 DNA, CDR3 protein. D genes are given only for firm matches. The size entry is marked missing in some rows and otherwise reads once, few, many or a size class.

NA,TRBJ2-5,NA,TRBV30,TGTGCCTGGGGCTTAGGCGGGTTAGAGACCCAGTACTTC,CAWGLGGLETQYF
NA,TRBJ1-2,TRBD1,TRBV18,TGTGCCAGCTCACCGCGAGATACTCTGGGACAGGGATCCTATGGCTACACCTTC,CASSPRDTLGQGSYGYTF
NA,TRBJ2-5,TRBD1,TRBV28,TGTGCCAGCAGTCGAACAGGGGGCGCGAAACAAGAGACCCAGTACTTC,CASSRTGGAKQETQYF
NA,TRBJ2-3,TRBD2,TRBV7-6,TGTGCCAGCAGCTTCTTTTTGGGCGGGAGTTCTCAATCTAGCACAGATACGCAGTATTTT,CASSFFLGGSSQSSTDTQYF
NA,TRBJ1-2,TRBD1,TRBV30,TGTGCCTGGGGGGGGACAGGGAGCTATGGCTACACCTTC,CAWGGTGSYGYTF
NA,TRBJ2-3,TRBD2,TRBV18,TGTGCCAGCTCACCGACCGGGACTAGCGCGGATACGCAGTATTTT,CASSPTGTSADTQYF
NA,TRBJ1-6,NA,TRBV13,TGTGCCAGCAGCTCACAGGGTGGGCATAATTCACCCCTCCACTTT,CASSSQGGHNSPLHF
NA,TRBJ2-1,NA,TRBV7-6,TGTGCCAGCAGCTTCTCCGGGACTCAGTCGGATGAGCAGTTCTTC,CASSFSGTQSDEQFF
NA,TRBJ1-1,TRBD1,TRBV5-6,TGTGCCAGCAGCCCTGGGACAGGGGACGTCTCCACTGAAGCTTTCTTT,CASSPGTGDVSTEAFF
NA,TRBJ1-1,NA,TRBV19,TGTGCCAGTAGTATCATGAGGGAGACTGAAGCTTTCTTT,CASSIMRETEAFF
NA,TRBJ2-7,TRBD2,TRBV28,TGTGCCAGCAGTTCTGGGGGAGGGCCTTACGAGCAGTACTTC,CASSSGGGPYEQYF
NA,TRBJ2-2,NA,TRBV5-5,TGTGCCAGCAGACGTGGCTTCGCGTTGGGCGACACCGGGGAGCTGTTTTTT,CASRRGFALGDTGELFF
NA,TRBJ1-1,NA,TRBV9,TGTGCCAGCAGCGGACAGACAGCTCTGAACACTGAAGCTTTCTTT,CASSGQTALNTEAFF
NA,TRBJ1-5,TRBD1,TRBV18,TGTGCCAGCGGACTCGGGACAGGGACGAATCAGCCCCAGCATTTT,CASGLGTGTNQPQHF
NA,TRBJ1-3,NA,TRBV9,TGTGCCAGCAGCTTAACAGGTTTCTCTGGAAACACCATATATTTT,CASSLTGFSGNTIYF
few,TRBJ2-1,TRBD2,TRBV27,TGTGCCAGCCGGGGACTAGCGGGAGTCCATGAGCAGTTCTTC,CASRGLAGVHEQFF
NA,TRBJ2-1,NA,TRBV6-5,TGTGCCAGCAGAAGAAGACAGTACAATGAGCAGTTCTTC,CASRRRQYNEQFF
NA,TRBJ1-2,NA,TRBV7-3,TGTGCCAGCAGCTTAAGGGACTCCAAGTATGGCTACACCTTC,CASSLRDSKYGYTF
NA,TRBJ2-7,NA,TRBV18,TGTGCCAGCTCACTCTACGACTCGAGCGAGCAGTACTTC,CASSLYDSSEQYF
NA,TRBJ2-3,TRBD2,TRBV7-7,TGTGCTAGCAGCCCAGGCGGTTGGACTAGCGGCACAGATACGCAGTATTTT,CASSPGGWTSGTDTQYF
NA,TRBJ1-1,NA,TRBV6-2/TRBV6-3,TGTGCCAGCAGTAAACTCCAGGGGATGAACACTGAAGCTTTCTTT,CASSKLQGMNTEAFF
NA,TRBJ1-2,TRBD1,TRBV7-9,TGTGCCAGCAGCCTGGGACAGGCGTTCGCAGGAGGCTACACCTTC,CASSLGQAFAGGYTF
NA,TRBJ1-6,NA,TRBV28,TGTGCCAGCAGTTCAAATTCACCCCTCCACTTT,CASSSNSPLHF
NA,TRBJ2-1,NA,TRBV5-1,TGCGCCAGCAGCTCCCGGGGTAACAATGAGCAGTTCTTC,CASSSRGNNEQFF
NA,TRBJ1-1,TRBD1,TRBV14,TGTGCCAGCAGCCGCAGGACAGGGCGCGACACTGAAGCTTTCTTT,CASSRRTGRDTEAFF
NA,TRBJ1-2,NA,TRBV25-1,TGTGCCAGCAGTGAATATCCGCCAGGGGCACTAGGAGGCTACACCTTC,CASSEYPPGALGGYTF
once,TRBJ1-2,TRBD1,TRBV5-1,TGCGCCAGCAGCTCGCAAAGACAGGGCAACTATGGCTACACCTTC,CASSSQRQGNYGYTF
NA,TRBJ1-6,NA,TRBV9,TGTGCCAGCAGCGCGGAGTCGGGAGGGAGGGCCCTCCACTTT,CASSAESGGRALHF
once,TRBJ2-7,TRBD1,TRBV5-1,TGCGCCAGCAGCCCGTACGTGGGGGACAGGGTTTACGAGCAGTACTTC,CASSPYVGDRVYEQYF
NA,TRBJ2-7,TRBD2,TRBV5-4,TGTGCCAGCAGCAGTCCATCGGGACTAAGCTCCTACGAGCAGTACTTC,CASSSPSGLSSYEQYF
NA,TRBJ2-1,NA,TRBV19,TGTGCCAGTAGTTTCAGCGGGCGCTACAATGAGCAGTTCTTC,CASSFSGRYNEQFF
NA,TRBJ2-5,TRBD1,TRBV2,TGTGCCAGCAGTGAAGCGGGACAGGGGGCAGAGACCCAGTACTTC,CASSEAGQGAETQYF
NA,TRBJ2-7,NA,TRBV11-2,TGTGCCAGCAGTCCCGGAGGCGAGCAGTACTTC,CASSPGGEQYF
NA,TRBJ2-7,TRBD1,TRBV19,TGTGCCAGTAGTAAAGGTCCGGGACAGTCCTCCTACGAGCAGTACTTC,CASSKGPGQSSYEQYF
NA,TRBJ2-1,TRBD2,TRBV11-3,TGTGCCAGCAGCTTATATGGCGGGAGCGAGCAGTTCTTC,CASSLYGGSEQFF